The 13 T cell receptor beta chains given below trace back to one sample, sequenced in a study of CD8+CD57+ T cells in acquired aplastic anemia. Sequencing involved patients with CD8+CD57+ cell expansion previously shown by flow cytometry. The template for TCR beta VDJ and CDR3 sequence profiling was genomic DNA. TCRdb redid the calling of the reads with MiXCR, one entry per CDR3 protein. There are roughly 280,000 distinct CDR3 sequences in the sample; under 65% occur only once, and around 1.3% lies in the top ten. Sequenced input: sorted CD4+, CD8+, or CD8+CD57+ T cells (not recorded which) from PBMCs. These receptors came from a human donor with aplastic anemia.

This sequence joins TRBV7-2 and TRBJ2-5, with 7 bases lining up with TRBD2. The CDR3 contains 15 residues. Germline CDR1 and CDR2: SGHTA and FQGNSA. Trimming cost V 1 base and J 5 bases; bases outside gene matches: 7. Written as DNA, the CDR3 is TGTGCCAGCAGCTTAGGGCCTAGCGGATGGGAGACCCAGTACTTC. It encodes CASSLGPSGWETQYF.

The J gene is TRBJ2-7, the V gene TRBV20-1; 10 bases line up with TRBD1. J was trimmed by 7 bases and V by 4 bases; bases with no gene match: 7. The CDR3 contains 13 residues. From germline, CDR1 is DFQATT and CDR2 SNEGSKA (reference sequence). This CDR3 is CSANPGQGFEQYF. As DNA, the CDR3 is TGCAGTGCTAATCCGGGACAGGGGTTTGAGCAGTACTTC.

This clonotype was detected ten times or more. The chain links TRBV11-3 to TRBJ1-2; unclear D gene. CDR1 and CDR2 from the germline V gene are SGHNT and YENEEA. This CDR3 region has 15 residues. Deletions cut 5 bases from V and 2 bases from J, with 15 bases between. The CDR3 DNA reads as TGTGCCAGCAGCCCCGGAGGGCCGGGGAACTATGGCTACACCTTC. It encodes CASSPGGPGNYGYTF.

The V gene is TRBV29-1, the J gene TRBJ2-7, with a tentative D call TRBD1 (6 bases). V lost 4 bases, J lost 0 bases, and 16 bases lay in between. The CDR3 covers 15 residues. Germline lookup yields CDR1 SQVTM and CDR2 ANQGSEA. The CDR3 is CSVVTRTESSYEQYV. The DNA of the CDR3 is TGCAGCGTTGTTACACGGACAGAGAGCTCCTACGAGCAGTACGTC.

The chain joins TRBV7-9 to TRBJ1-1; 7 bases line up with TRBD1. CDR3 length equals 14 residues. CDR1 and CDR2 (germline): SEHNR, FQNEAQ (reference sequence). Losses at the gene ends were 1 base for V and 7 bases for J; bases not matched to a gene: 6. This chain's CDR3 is CASSLERGLSEAFF. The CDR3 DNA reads TGTGCCAGCAGCTTAGAAAGGGGGCTGAGTGAAGCTTTCTTT. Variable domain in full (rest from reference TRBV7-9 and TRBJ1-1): DTGVSQNPRHKITKRGQNVTFRCDPISEHNRLYWYRQTLGQGPEFLTYFQNEAQLEKSRLLSDRFSAERPKGSFSTLEIQRTEQGDSAMYLCASSLERGLSEAFFGQGTRLTVV.

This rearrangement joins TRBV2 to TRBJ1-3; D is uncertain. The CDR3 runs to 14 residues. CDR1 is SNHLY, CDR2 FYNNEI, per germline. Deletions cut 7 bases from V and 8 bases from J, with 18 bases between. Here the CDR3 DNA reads TGTGCCAGCATAGGAGAGGGCCTACGGGACACCATATATTTT. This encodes CASIGEGLRDTIYF.

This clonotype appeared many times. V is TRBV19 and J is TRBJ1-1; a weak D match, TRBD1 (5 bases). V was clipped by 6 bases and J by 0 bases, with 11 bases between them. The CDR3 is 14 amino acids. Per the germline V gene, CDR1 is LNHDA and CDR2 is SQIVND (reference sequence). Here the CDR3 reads CASSQGGVNTEAFF. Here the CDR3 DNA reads TGTGCCAGTAGCCAGGGAGGGGTGAACACTGAAGCTTTCTTT.

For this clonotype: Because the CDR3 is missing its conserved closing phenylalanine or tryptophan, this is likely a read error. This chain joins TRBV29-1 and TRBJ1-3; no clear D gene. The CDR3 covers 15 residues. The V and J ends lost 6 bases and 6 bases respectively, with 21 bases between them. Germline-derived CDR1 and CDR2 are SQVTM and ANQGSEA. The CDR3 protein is CSVTTGGRSVNTIYS. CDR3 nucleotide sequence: TGCAGCGTGACGACGGGTGGACGTAGCGTAAACACCATATATTCT.

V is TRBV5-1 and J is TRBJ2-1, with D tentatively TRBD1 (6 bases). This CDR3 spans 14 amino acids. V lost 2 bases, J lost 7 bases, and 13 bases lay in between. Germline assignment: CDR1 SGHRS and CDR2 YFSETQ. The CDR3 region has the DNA TGCGCCAGCAGCTTCGGACAGCACGAGAATGAGCAGTTCTTC. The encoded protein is CASSFGQHENEQFF.

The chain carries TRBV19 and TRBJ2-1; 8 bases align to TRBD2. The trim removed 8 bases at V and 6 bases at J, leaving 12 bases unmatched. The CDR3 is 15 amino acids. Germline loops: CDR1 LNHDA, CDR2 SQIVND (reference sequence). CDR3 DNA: TGTGCCAGTTGGGCCTTAGCGGGGCGGGGCAATGAGCAGTTCTTC. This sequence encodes CASWALAGRGNEQFF.

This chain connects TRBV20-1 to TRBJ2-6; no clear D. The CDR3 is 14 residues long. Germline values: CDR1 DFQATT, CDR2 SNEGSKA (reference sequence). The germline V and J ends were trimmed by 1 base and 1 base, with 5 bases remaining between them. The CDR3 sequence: CSARVQSGANVLTF. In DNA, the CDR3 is TGCAGTGCTAGAGTCCAATCTGGGGCCAACGTCCTGACTTTC.

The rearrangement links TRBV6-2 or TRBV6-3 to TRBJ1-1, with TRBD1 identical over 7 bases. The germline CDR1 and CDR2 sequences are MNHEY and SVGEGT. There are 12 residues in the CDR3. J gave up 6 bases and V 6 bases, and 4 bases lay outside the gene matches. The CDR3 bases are TGTGCCAGCAGATGGACAGGAGCTGAAGCTTTCTTT. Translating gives CASRWTGAEAFF.

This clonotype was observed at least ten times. The CDR3 spells CASSLTRNSPLHF. DNA of the CDR3: TGTGCCAGCAGCTTAACGAGAAATTCACCCCTCCACTTT. This sequence joins TRBV7-9 and TRBJ1-6; D is unresolved. CDR3 length: 13 residues. The V end lost 2 bases, the J end lost 7 bases, and 6 bases lay between the germline ends. Germline CDR1 and CDR2: SEHNR and FQNEAQ (reference sequence).